The 4 T cell receptor beta chains below all came from one sample that was sequenced in a study of blood T cell repertoires in COVID-19 (dated by TCRdb to the early 2020s). Receptors were amplified or captured by the immunoSEQ multiplex PCR assay. The source is immuneACCESS, and TCRdb retained only in-frame sequences with V and J called. Part of the clones is not carried over; for the studies checked, unresolved V genes explain less than half of this, and the remainder is unexplained. For this sample there are about 100,000 clones; about four fifths appear just once. The leading ten clones occupy 26% of the sample. Sequencing was performed on peripheral blood. The origin of the receptors is a man aged 55 to 70 with acute or convalescent COVID-19.

J is TRBJ1-1 and V is TRBV19; D is possibly TRBD1 (5 bases). In germline, CDR1 is LNHDA, CDR2 SQIVND (reference sequence). V dropped 2 bases and J dropped 11 bases, with 15 bases sitting between them. The CDR3 totals 13 residues. The DNA for the CDR3 is TGTGCCAGTAGTATAACACCGGGACTAACGGCTTTCTTT. This codes for CASSITPGLTAFF.

The gene calls are TRBV27 and TRBJ2-6, with no clear D. Germline V gene lookup returns CDR1 MNHEY and CDR2 SMNVEV (reference sequence). This CDR3 has 13 residues. V lost 3 bases, J lost 4 bases, and 4 bases lay in between. The CDR3 DNA reads as TGTGCCAGCAGTTTCTCGGGGGCCAACGTCCTGACTTTC. Its protein is CASSFSGANVLTF.

The V call is TRBV7-2, the J call TRBJ2-3; a possible D gene is TRBD1 (5 bases). This CDR3 is built from 17 residues. V gave up 3 bases and J gave up 2 bases, with 18 bases separating them. Germline V gives CDR1 SGHTA, CDR2 FQGNSA. The CDR3 spells CASSFQQVLGFTDTQYF. The CDR3 DNA is TGTGCCAGCAGCTTCCAACAGGTTCTGGGGTTCACAGATACGCAGTATTTT.

V gene TRBV27 combines with J gene TRBJ2-1; 12 positions agree with TRBD2. Per germline, CDR1 MNHEY and CDR2 SMNVEV (reference sequence). The CDR3 loop spans 18 amino acids. Trimming removed 7 bases from V and 11 bases from J; junction bases left unmatched: 21. This chain's CDR3 is CASKPLAGGQSVGTKQFF. As DNA, the CDR3 is TGTGCCAGCAAGCCACTAGCGGGAGGCCAGTCCGTAGGGACAAAGCAGTTCTTC.